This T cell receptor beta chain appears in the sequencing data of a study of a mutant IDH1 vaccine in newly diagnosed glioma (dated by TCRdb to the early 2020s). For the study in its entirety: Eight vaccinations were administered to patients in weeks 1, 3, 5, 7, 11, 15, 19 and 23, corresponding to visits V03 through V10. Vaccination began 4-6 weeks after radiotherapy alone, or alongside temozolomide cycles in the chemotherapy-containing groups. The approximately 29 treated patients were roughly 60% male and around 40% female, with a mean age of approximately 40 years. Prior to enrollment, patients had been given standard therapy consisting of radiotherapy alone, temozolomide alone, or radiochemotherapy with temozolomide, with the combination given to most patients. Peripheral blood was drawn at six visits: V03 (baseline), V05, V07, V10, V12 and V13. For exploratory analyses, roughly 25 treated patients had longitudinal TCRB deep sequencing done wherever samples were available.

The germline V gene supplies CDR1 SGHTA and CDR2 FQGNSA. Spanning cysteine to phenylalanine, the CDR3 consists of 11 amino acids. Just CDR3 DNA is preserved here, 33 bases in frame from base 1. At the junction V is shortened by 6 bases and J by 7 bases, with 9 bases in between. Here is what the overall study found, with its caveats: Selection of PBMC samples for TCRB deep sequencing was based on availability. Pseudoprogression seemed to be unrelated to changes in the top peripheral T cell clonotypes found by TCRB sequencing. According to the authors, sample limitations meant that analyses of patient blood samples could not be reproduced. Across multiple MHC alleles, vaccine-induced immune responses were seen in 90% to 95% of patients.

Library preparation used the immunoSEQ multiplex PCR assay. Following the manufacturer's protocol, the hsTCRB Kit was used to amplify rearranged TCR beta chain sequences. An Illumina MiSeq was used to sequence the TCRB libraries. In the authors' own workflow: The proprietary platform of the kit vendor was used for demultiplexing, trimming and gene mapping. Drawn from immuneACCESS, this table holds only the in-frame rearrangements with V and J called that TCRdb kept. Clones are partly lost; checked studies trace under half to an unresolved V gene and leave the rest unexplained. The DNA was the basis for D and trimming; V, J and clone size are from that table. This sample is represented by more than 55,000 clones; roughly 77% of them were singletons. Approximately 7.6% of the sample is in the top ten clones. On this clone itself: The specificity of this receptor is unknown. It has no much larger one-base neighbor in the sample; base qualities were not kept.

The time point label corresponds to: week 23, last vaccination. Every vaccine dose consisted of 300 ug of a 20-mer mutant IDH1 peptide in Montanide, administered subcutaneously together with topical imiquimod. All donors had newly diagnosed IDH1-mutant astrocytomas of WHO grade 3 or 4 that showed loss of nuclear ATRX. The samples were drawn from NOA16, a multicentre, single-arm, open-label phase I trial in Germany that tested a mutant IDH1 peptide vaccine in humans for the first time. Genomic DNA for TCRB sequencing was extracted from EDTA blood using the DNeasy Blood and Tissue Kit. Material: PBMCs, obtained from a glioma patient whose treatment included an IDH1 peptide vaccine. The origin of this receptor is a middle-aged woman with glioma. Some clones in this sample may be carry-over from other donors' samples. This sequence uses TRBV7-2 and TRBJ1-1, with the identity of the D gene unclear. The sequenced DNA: TGTGCCAGCAGTAGTAGGTATGAAGCTTTCTTT. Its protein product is CASSSRYEAFF.